This section outlines one TCR beta chain sequence together with its context. Antigen: not known. PCR amplification relied on 60 Vbeta primers (plus 13 Jbeta primers). Generated by immunoSEQ multiplex PCR, the TCRdb table keeps only in-frame clones and is missing some. The table shows around 190,000 clones, with 79% occurring only once. The record originates from a study of cytomegalovirus exposure and HLA in healthy donors. Overall study findings and caveats: TCR beta V- and J-gene trimming was later associated with a missense DCLRE1C variant. Relative to the roughly 700-donor mean, N-insertions were reportedly fewer in an Asian-associated ancestry cluster in a later analysis. Earlier analysis looked at TCR beta V segments, and most were productive about 87% or about 30% of the time. Roughly even sequencing depth across donors was the assumption behind the presence/absence analyses.

The V end was cut by 1 base, the J end by 1 base, with 16 bases between. Germline loops: CDR1 SGHTA, CDR2 FQGNSA. This CDR3 region has 18 residues. The sequence was obtained from a woman in her fifties or sixties in good health and CMV-seronegative. Sequencing input: PBMCs. This sequence joins TRBV7-2 and TRBJ2-2, with D possibly being TRBD1 (7 bases). The CDR3 DNA is TGTGCCAGCAGCTTAGGGGGACAGTGGAGGGGGAACACCGGGGAGCTGTTTTTT. Protein: CASSLGGQWRGNTGELFF.